This TCR beta chain was recovered during a study of neoadjuvant nivolumab and ipilimumab in lung cancer. Study-wide results and limits: Only a single major-pathologic-response sample was available for clonality analysis. Higher pretherapy blood TCR richness went with higher resected-tumor richness. Compared with tumor-adjacent uninvolved lung, resected tumors showed greater richness and clonality.

Only in-frame clones appear in the TCRdb table, and some are missing; sequencing was by immunoSEQ multiplex PCR. The sample has about 17,000 clones; 60% to 80% are singletons. Germline trimming cut 7 bases from V and 0 bases from J; bases unmatched to any gene: 3. The CDR3 length is 15 residues. The germline CDR1 and CDR2 sequences are MNHNS and SASEGT. A remark on this clone: Its antigen is unknown.

The sample consisted of tumor tissue, taken after neoadjuvant nivolumab, alone or with ipilimumab, at or shortly before surgery. The chain recombines TRBV6-1 with TRBJ1-6, with 7 bases matching TRBD1. This TCR derives from an adult with non-small cell lung cancer. The CDR3 region is CASNSGGSYNSPLHF. In DNA, the CDR3 is TGTGCCAGCAACTCAGGGGGCTCCTATAATTCACCCCTCCACTTT.